This T cell receptor (beta chain) emerged from a study of identical twins. TCRdb analysed the 5' RACE reads with MiXCR anew, one entry per CDR3 protein. The data contain approximately 1.8 million distinct CDR3 sequences, roughly 35% of them singletons. The CDR3 sequence is 14 residues long. Germline V gives CDR1 MNHEY, CDR2 SMNVEV (reference sequence). Trimming stripped 4 bases from V and 2 bases from J, with 11 bases between. This clonotype was obtained from a newborn girl in good health. J is TRBJ1-2 and V is TRBV27; a possible D gene is TRBD1 (5 bases). The sequencing sample was made of cord blood. CDR3 bases: TGTGCCAGCAGTTCTGGACAAAAAAACTATGGCTACACCTTC. Its translation is CASSSGQKNYGYTF.